The 29 T cell receptor beta chains reported below all come from one sample, sequenced in a study of control samples from healthy donors and cancer patients (dated by TCRdb to 2020 to 2022). Libraries were built with the immunoSEQ multiplex PCR assay. The clones in this table, taken by TCRdb from immuneACCESS, are in-frame only. Not every clone is retained; where verified, under half of the shortfall comes from an unresolved V gene, and the cause of the rest is unknown. In this sample the table shows over 55,000 clones, 75% to 95% of which occur a single time. The top ten constitute approximately 0.95% of the sample. The sequencing sample was made of PBMCs. These receptors all stem from a man aged 25-45 years with colorectal cancer.

V and J are TRBV6-2 or TRBV6-3 and TRBJ2-1; no definite D call. Germline lookup yields CDR1 MNHEY and CDR2 SVGEGT. The CDR3 runs 15 residues. The ends were cut back, 2 bases at V and 0 bases at J, with 8 bases in the middle. CDR3 DNA sequence: TGTGCCAGCAGTTACGAAACGAACTCCTACAATGAGCAGTTCTTC. Its translation is CASSYETNSYNEQFF.

V usage is TRBV27 and J usage is TRBJ1-2; 10 nucleotides match TRBD1. CDR1 is MNHEY and CDR2 is SMNVEV in the germline V gene (reference sequence). Losses at the gene ends were 6 bases for V and 6 bases for J; bases not matched to a gene: 10. The CDR3 runs to 15 residues. In nucleotides, the CDR3 is TGTGCCAGCAGGTTAAAACCGGGACAGGGGAATGGCTACACCTTC. The encoded protein is CASRLKPGQGNGYTF.

The chain combines TRBV7-2 with TRBJ2-7; D may match TRBD1 or TRBD2 (6 bases each). The germline gives CDR1 SGHTA, CDR2 FQGNSA. The CDR3 loop spans 16 amino acids. Trimming cost V 2 bases and J 0 bases, with 14 bases left between them. The CDR3 loop is CASSLRWGASSYEQYF. The CDR3 DNA reads TGTGCCAGCAGCTTAAGGTGGGGGGCTAGCTCCTACGAGCAGTACTTC.

This clone has more than one count but fewer than ten. J is TRBJ1-1 and V is TRBV7-8, with 7 bases that match TRBD1. With V trimmed by 5 bases and J by 4 bases, 4 bases remained unmatched. Germline values: CDR1 SGHVS, CDR2 FQNEAQ. This CDR3 is built from 13 residues. DNA of the CDR3: TGTGCCAGCAGCGTCCAGGGGGGCACTGAAGCTTTCTTT. This codes for CASSVQGGTEAFF.

This chain uses TRBV5-4 with TRBJ1-1; D is uncertain. CDR3 size: 14 residues. V lost 2 bases to trimming and J lost 0 bases, with 8 bases between them. Germline assignment: CDR1 SGHNT and CDR2 YYREEE (reference sequence). CDR3 loop: CASSFPGVNTEAFF. The CDR3 region has the DNA TGTGCCAGCAGCTTCCCCGGAGTGAACACTGAAGCTTTCTTT.

The rearrangement joins TRBV12-3 or TRBV12-4 to TRBJ1-2; weak D call: TRBD1 (5 bases). Trimming removed 6 bases from V and 3 bases from J, with 11 bases in between. The CDR3 is 13 residues long. The CDR3 spells CASRGGDDYGYTF. DNA for the CDR3: TGTGCCAGCAGAGGAGGGGACGACTATGGCTACACCTTC.

V usage is TRBV3-1 (or the pseudogene TRBV3-2) and J usage is TRBJ1-1; D remains unclear. The V gene lost 1 base and the J gene lost 4 bases, with 7 bases spanning the gap. This CDR3 has 13 amino acids. Germline V gene sequence: CDR1 LGHDT, CDR2 YNNKEL (reference sequence). CDR3 coding DNA: TGTGCCAGCAGCCAAGTTTCGGGCACTGAAGCTTTCTTT. Translation: CASSQVSGTEAFF.

The chain uses TRBV7-9 and TRBJ2-3; TRBD2 aligns across 8 bases. V lost 0 bases and J lost 2; bases outside the gene matches: 4. There are 16 residues in the CDR3. The germline gives CDR1 SEHNR, CDR2 FQNEAQ (reference sequence). The CDR3 spells CASSLASGGPTDTQYF. CDR3 coding DNA: TGTGCCAGCAGCTTAGCGAGCGGGGGTCCCACAGATACGCAGTATTTT.

The rearrangement uses TRBV3-1 (or the pseudogene TRBV3-2) and TRBJ1-1; D perhaps matches TRBD1 (5 bases). Deletions cut 3 bases from V and 1 base from J, with 21 bases between. The CDR3 contains 18 residues. CDR1 and CDR2 from the germline V gene are LGHDT and YNNKEL (reference sequence). DNA of the CDR3: TGTGCCAGCAGCCATCGCAGATCTGTGGGGGGTCGGAACACTGAAGCTTTCTTT. Translated: CASSHRRSVGGRNTEAFF.

This clone was seen once. This chain uses TRBV24-1 with TRBJ2-5; D possibly matches TRBD1 or TRBD2 (6 bases each). With 2 bases removed from V and 1 base from J, the gap between germline ends came to 13 bases. This CDR3 has 16 amino acids. The germline V gene has CDR1 KGHDR and CDR2 SFDVKD. CDR3 residues: CATSDWRGTGQETQYF. The DNA of the CDR3 is TGTGCCACCAGTGATTGGAGGGGGACGGGCCAAGAGACCCAGTACTTC.

The chain has TRBV7-7 and TRBJ2-2; a possible D gene is TRBD1 (6 bases). Germline-derived CDR1 and CDR2 are SSHAT and FNYEAQ (reference sequence). The length of the CDR3 is 17 residues. The V and J ends lost 2 bases and 0 bases respectively, with 13 bases between them. The CDR3 DNA sequence: TGTGCCAGCAGCTTAAGTTGGCGGACAGCGAACACCGGGGAGCTGTTTTTT. Protein sequence: CASSLSWRTANTGELFF.

The chain employs TRBV5-1 and TRBJ1-3; TRBD1 matches 7 bases. The ends lost 7 bases at V and 1 base at J; junction bases unmatched: 5. CDR1 SGHRS and CDR2 YFSETQ come from the germline V gene. This CDR3 is built from 14 residues. In nucleotides, the CDR3 is TGCGCCAGCCTAGCAGGGGGTTCTGGAAACACCATATATTTT. Its translation is CASLAGGSGNTIYF.

The rearrangement links TRBV3-1 (or the pseudogene TRBV3-2) to TRBJ2-7; TRBD1 or TRBD2 may be the D gene (6 bases each). Germline-derived CDR1 and CDR2 are LGHDT and YNNKEL (reference sequence). V lost 0 bases and J lost 4, with 19 bases in between. The CDR3 is 17 residues long. As DNA, the CDR3 is TGTGCCAGCAGCCAAGAAGGAGGGGGTAGGGTGTGGTACGAGCAGTACTTC. Translation: CASSQEGGGRVWYEQYF.

This clone has only one observation. The chain links TRBV3-1 (or the pseudogene TRBV3-2) to TRBJ2-1, with 8 bases fitting TRBD1. The CDR3 is made up of 14 amino acids. After removal of 0 bases from V and 7 bases from J, the junction contained 2 bases not matched to a gene. Germline CDR1 reads LGHDT; CDR2 reads YNNKEL (reference sequence). The CDR3 DNA is TGTGCCAGCAGCCAAGACACAGGGGGAAATGAGCAGTTCTTC. Amino acids: CASSQDTGGNEQFF.

The chain uses TRBV2 and TRBJ2-3; D is unresolved. Per germline, CDR1 SNHLY and CDR2 FYNNEI. This CDR3 spans 12 amino acids. V dropped 8 bases and J dropped 4 bases, with 10 bases sitting between them. CDR3 coding DNA: TGTGCCAGCGGCATTTGGGCAGATACGCAGTATTTT. This sequence encodes CASGIWADTQYF.

The rearrangement links TRBV2 to TRBJ2-3, with D possibly matching TRBD2 (6 bases). The CDR3 contains 14 residues. CDR1 is SNHLY, CDR2 FYNNEI, per germline. V lost 5 bases and J 1 base, leaving 10 bases between the germline ends. CDR3 DNA sequence: TGTGCCAGCAGTCCGGGACTCCGCACAGATACGCAGTATTTT. Translation gives CASSPGLRTDTQYF.

This chain connects TRBV19 to TRBJ1-2, with 12 bases aligning to TRBD1. This CDR3 is built from 16 residues. The germline CDR1 and CDR2 sequences are LNHDA and SQIVND (reference sequence). J gave up 5 bases and V 5 bases, and 9 bases lay outside the gene matches. CDR3 sequence (DNA): TGTGCCAGTAGTCCTGGGACAGGGGGCAAAGTGTATGGCTACACCTTC. It is translated as CASSPGTGGKVYGYTF.

In DNA form, the CDR3 reads TGTGCCAGCAGGACAGGGAATCAGCCCCAGCATTTT. This codes for CASRTGNQPQHF. The chain joins TRBV28 to TRBJ1-5, with 7 positions matching TRBD1. The germline gives CDR1 MDHEN, CDR2 SYDVKM. The CDR3 is 12 amino acids. Trimming at V came to 6 bases and at J to 4 bases, leaving 0 bases not matched to a gene.

This clone is a singleton in its sample. V usage is TRBV6-5 and J usage is TRBJ2-2, with D possibly matching TRBD1 (6 bases). V lost 4 bases, J lost 5 bases, and 8 bases lay in between. CDR1 MNHEY and CDR2 SVGAGI come from the germline V gene. The CDR3 contains 13 residues. The DNA of the CDR3 is TGTGCCAGCAGTTCTACAGGGACCGGGGAGCTGTTTTTT. Its translation: CASSSTGTGELFF.

The chain's CDR3 is CASSAGGTAYEQYF. CDR3 in DNA: TGTGCCAGCAGCGCTGGCGGGACAGCGTACGAGCAGTACTTC. This chain connects TRBV9 to TRBJ2-7; D is possibly TRBD1 (7 bases). The CDR3 length is 14 residues. From germline, CDR1 is SGDLS and CDR2 YYNGEE. V was cut by 3 bases and J by 4 bases, with 14 bases left in between.

The chain links TRBV7-9 to TRBJ2-6, with D hard to call. The germline CDR1 and CDR2 sequences are SEHNR and FQNEAQ (reference sequence). Trimming removed 0 bases from V and 1 base from J, with 7 bases in between. There are 16 residues in the CDR3. CDR3 bases: TGTGCCAGCAGCTTAGCGCCCCCTTCTGGGGCCAACGTCCTGACTTTC. This encodes CASSLAPPSGANVLTF.

This clone has only one observation. This sequence joins TRBV19 and TRBJ2-1, with D perhaps matching TRBD2 (5 bases). CDR3 size: 11 residues. V lost 6 bases and J 7 bases, leaving 7 bases between the germline ends. Germline CDR1 is LNHDA and CDR2 is SQIVND (reference sequence). The CDR3 loop reads CASSGNNEQFF. CDR3 bases: TGTGCCAGTAGCGGGAATAATGAGCAGTTCTTC.

The chain recombines TRBV9 with TRBJ2-1, with unresolved D. Trimming removed 3 bases from V and 4 bases from J, with 8 bases in between. The CDR3 sequence is 13 residues long. Germline CDR1 reads SGDLS; CDR2 reads YYNGEE. The CDR3 region has the DNA TGTGCCAGCAGCGGTGGTTTTTACAATGAGCAGTTCTTC. This translates into CASSGGFYNEQFF. Using reference TRBV9 and TRBJ2-1 for the parts outside the CDR3, the full variable domain is DSGVTQTPKHLITATGQRVTLRCSPRSGDLSVYWYQQSLDQGLQFLIQYYNGEERAKGNILERFSAQQFPDLHSELNLSSLELGDSALYFCASSGGFYNEQFFGPGTRLTVL.

The chain carries TRBV19 and TRBJ2-1, with D possibly TRBD1 on 6 matching bases. Germline V CDR1 and CDR2: LNHDA, SQIVND (reference sequence). The V end was cut by 4 bases, the J end by 1 base, with 11 bases between. There are 15 residues in the CDR3. CDR3 DNA sequence: TGTGCCAGTAGTAATAGGGGGTGGTCCTACAATGAGCAGTTCTTC. Protein: CASSNRGWSYNEQFF. Using reference TRBV19 and TRBJ2-1 for the parts outside the CDR3, the full variable domain is DGGITQSPKYLFRKEGQNVTLSCEQNLNHDAMYWYRQDPGQGLRLIYYSQIVNDFQKGDIAEGYSVSREKKESFPLTVTSAQKNPTAFYLCASSNRGWSYNEQFFGPGTRLTVL.

The chain joins TRBV30 to TRBJ1-3, with D possibly TRBD1 on 5 matching bases. Trimming removed 4 bases from V and 4 bases from J, with 14 bases in between. Germline CDR1 reads GTSNPN; CDR2 reads SVGIG (reference sequence). The CDR3 has 14 amino acids. CDR3 nucleotides: TGTGCCTGGACTATAAGGGGAGTCGGAAACACCATATATTTT. Translated, it gives CAWTIRGVGNTIYF.

This clone was picked up one time. The V gene is TRBV7-2, the J gene TRBJ1-1; no clear D. This CDR3 has 12 amino acids. Trimming removed 5 bases at V and 10 bases at J, with 14 bases between. Germline CDR1 and CDR2: SGHTA and FQGNSA. The CDR3 region is CASSPSPGPAFF. As DNA, the CDR3 is TGTGCCAGCAGCCCGAGCCCCGGGCCAGCTTTCTTT.

The V call is TRBV7-8, the J call TRBJ1-2; no firm D call. Per germline, CDR1 SGHVS and CDR2 FQNEAQ. The CDR3 length is 13 residues. With 0 bases removed from V and 3 bases from J, the gap between germline ends came to 5 bases. CDR3 sequence (DNA): TGTGCCAGCAGCTTAGCAGGGCACTATGGCTACACCTTC. Its translation: CASSLAGHYGYTF. The whole variable domain, remainder taken from reference TRBV7-8 and TRBJ1-2, is GAGVSQSPRYKVAKRGQDVALRCDPISGHVSLFWYQQALGQGPEFLTYFQNEAQLDKSGLPSDRFFAERPEGSVSTLKIQRTQQEDSAVYLCASSLAGHYGYTFGSGTRLTVV.

The genes are TRBV19 and TRBJ2-2; 8 bases agree with TRBD1. Trimming at V came to 1 base and at J to 6 bases, leaving 10 bases not matched to a gene. The CDR3 spans 17 residues. CDR1 is LNHDA, CDR2 SQIVND, per germline (reference sequence). DNA for the CDR3: TGTGCCAGTAGTATAGTACCGCCAGGGGGCTTTCCCGGGGAGCTGTTTTTT. Protein product: CASSIVPPGGFPGELFF. The entire variable domain, with the rest obtained from reference TRBV19 and TRBJ2-2, is as follows: DGGITQSPKYLFRKEGQNVTLSCEQNLNHDAMYWYRQDPGQGLRLIYYSQIVNDFQKGDIAEGYSVSREKKESFPLTVTSAQKNPTAFYLCASSIVPPGGFPGELFFGEGSRLTVL.

This clone was found once. The chain is built from TRBV2 and TRBJ2-2; TRBD1 matches 9 bases. CDR1 is SNHLY, CDR2 FYNNEI, per germline. The CDR3 runs to 15 residues. V shed 6 bases, J shed 2 bases, and the junction held 4 bases outside the gene matches. The CDR3 DNA reads TGTGCCAGCAGACAGACAGGGGGAAACACCGGGGAGCTGTTTTTT. Translating gives CASRQTGGNTGELFF.